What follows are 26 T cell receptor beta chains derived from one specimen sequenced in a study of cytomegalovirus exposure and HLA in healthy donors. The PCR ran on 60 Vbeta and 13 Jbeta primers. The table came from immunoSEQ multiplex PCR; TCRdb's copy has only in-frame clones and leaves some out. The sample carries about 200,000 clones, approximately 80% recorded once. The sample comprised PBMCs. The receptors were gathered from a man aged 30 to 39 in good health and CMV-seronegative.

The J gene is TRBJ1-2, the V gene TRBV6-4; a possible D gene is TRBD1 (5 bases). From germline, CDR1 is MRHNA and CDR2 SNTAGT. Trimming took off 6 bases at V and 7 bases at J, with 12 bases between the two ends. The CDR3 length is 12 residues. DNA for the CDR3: TGTGCCAGCAGGAGCGGGGGGTTTGGCTACACCTTC. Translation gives CASRSGGFGYTF.

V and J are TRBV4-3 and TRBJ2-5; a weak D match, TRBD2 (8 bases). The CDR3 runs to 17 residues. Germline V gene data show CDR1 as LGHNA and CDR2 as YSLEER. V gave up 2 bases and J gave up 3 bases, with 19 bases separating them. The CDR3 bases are TGCGCCAGCAGCCAACAGGGGGAGACGGGGGGGGAAGAGACCCAGTACTTC. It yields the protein CASSQQGETGGEETQYF.

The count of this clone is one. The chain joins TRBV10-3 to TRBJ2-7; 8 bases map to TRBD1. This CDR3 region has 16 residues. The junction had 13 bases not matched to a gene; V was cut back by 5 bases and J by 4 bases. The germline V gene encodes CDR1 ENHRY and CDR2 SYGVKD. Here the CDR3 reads CAISLPPGQEFYEQYF. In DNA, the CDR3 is TGTGCCATCAGTCTACCACCGGGACAGGAATTTTACGAGCAGTACTTC.

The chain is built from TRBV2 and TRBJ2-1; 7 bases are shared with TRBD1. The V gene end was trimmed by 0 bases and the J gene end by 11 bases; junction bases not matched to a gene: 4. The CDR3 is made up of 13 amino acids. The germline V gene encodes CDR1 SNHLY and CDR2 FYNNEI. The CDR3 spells CASSEADRVKQFF. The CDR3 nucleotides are TGTGCCAGCAGTGAAGCCGACAGGGTTAAGCAGTTCTTC.

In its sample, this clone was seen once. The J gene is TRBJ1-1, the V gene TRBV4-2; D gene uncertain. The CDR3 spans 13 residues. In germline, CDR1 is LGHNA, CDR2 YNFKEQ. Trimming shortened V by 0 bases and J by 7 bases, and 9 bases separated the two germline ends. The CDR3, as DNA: TGTGCCAGCAGCCAAGAAAGGCGGGATGAAGCTTTCTTT. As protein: CASSQERRDEAFF.

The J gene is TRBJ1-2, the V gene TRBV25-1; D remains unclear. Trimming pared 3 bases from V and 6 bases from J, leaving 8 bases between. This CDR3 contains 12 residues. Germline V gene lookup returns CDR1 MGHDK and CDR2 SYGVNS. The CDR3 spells CASSDLGHGYTF. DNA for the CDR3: TGTGCCAGCAGTGACCTGGGCCATGGCTACACCTTC.

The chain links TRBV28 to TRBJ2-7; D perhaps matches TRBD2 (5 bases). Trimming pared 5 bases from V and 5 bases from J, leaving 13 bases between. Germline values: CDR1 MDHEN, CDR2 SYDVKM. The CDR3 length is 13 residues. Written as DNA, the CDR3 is TGTGCCAGCAGTAAGGGAGTCTATAACGAGCAGTACTTC. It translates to CASSKGVYNEQYF.

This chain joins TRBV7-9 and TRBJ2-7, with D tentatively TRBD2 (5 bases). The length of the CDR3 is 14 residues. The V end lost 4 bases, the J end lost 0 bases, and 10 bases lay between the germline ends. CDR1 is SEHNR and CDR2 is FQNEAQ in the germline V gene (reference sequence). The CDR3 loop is CASSWTDRSYEQYF. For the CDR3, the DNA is TGTGCCAGCAGCTGGACTGACCGCTCCTACGAGCAGTACTTC.

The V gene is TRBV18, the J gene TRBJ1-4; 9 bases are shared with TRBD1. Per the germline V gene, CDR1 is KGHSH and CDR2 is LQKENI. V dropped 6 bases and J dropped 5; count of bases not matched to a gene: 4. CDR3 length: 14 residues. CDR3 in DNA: TGTGCCAGCTCGCAACAGGGGGCGAATGAAAAACTGTTTTTT. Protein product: CASSQQGANEKLFF.

The CDR3 loop is CASSLTGNKPQHF. CDR3 DNA: TGTGCCAGTAGCCTGACAGGGAATAAGCCCCAGCATTTT. V gene TRBV19 combines with J gene TRBJ1-5, with 7 positions matching TRBD1. With V trimmed by 6 bases and J by 8 bases, 7 bases remained unmatched. CDR3 length: 13 residues. From germline, CDR1 is LNHDA and CDR2 SQIVND (reference sequence).

The CDR3 here is CASSRQPSSTEAFF. The CDR3 DNA reads TGTGCCAGCAGCAGACAGCCTTCCAGCACTGAAGCTTTCTTT. This sequence joins TRBV7-2 and TRBJ1-1; weak D call: TRBD1 (5 bases). There are 14 residues in the CDR3. CDR1 and CDR2 from the germline V gene are SGHTA and FQGNSA. The ends were cut back, 5 bases at V and 4 bases at J, with 14 bases in the middle.

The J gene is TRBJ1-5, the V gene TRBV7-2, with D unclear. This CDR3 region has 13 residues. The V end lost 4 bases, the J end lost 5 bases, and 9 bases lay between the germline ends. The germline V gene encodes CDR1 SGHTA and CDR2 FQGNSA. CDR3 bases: TGTGCCAGCAGCTCAGGCTTAGATCAGCCCCAGCATTTT. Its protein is CASSSGLDQPQHF.

This CDR3 is CAWDGRPYGYTF. CDR3 DNA sequence: TGTGCCTGGGATGGGAGGCCGTATGGCTACACCTTC. The V gene is TRBV2, the J gene TRBJ1-2, with D unresolved. V lost 11 bases to trimming and J lost 5 bases, with 15 bases between them. CDR3 length: 12 amino acids. The germline CDR1 and CDR2 sequences are SNHLY and FYNNEI. Looking up the rest from reference TRBV2 and TRBJ1-2 gives the full variable domain: EPEVTQTPSHQVTQMGQEVILRCVPISNHLYFYWYRQILGQKVEFLVSFYNNEISEKSEIFDDQFSVERPDGSNFTLKIRSTKLEDSAMYFCAWDGRPYGYTFGSGTRLTVV.

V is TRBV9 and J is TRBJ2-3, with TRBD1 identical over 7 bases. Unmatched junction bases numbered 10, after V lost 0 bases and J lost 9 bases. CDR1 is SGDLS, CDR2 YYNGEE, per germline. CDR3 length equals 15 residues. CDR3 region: CASSVDVRRTGTQYF. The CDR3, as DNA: TGTGCCAGCAGCGTAGACGTTCGGAGGACAGGCACGCAGTATTTT.

The CDR3 region is CASSLGARGYTF. Here the CDR3 DNA reads TGTGCCAGCAGCTTGGGGGCGCGCGGCTACACCTTC. The V gene is TRBV7-9, the J gene TRBJ1-2, with D possibly matching TRBD1 (6 bases). The V end lost 3 bases, the J end lost 8 bases, and 10 bases lay between the germline ends. The CDR3 runs 12 residues. Germline values: CDR1 SEHNR, CDR2 FQNEAQ (reference sequence).

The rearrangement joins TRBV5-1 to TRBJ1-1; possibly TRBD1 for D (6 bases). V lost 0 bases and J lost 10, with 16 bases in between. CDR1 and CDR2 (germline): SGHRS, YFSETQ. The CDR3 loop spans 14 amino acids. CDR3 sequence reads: CASSLDRASGGAFF. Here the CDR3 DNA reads TGCGCCAGCAGCTTGGACAGGGCAAGTGGGGGAGCTTTCTTT.

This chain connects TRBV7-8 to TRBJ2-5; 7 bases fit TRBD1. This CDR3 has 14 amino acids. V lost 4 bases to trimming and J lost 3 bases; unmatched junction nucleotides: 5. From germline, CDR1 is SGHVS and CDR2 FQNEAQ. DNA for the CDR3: TGTGCCAGCAGCTCCACCGGGACAGAAGAGACCCAGTACTTC. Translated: CASSSTGTEETQYF.

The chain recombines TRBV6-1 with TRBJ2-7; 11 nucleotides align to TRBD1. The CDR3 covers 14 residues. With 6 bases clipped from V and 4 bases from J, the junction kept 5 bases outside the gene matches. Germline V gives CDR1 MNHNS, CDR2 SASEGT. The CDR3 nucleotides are TGTGCCAGCAGCGCCGGGACAGGGGGGTACGAGCAGTACTTC. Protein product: CASSAGTGGYEQYF.

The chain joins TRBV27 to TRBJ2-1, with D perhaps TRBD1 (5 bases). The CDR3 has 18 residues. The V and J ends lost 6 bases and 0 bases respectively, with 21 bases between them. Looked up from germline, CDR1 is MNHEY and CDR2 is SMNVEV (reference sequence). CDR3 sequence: CASSHRITFSSSYNEQFF. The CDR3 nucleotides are TGTGCCAGCAGCCACAGGATAACCTTCTCGAGCTCCTACAATGAGCAGTTCTTC.

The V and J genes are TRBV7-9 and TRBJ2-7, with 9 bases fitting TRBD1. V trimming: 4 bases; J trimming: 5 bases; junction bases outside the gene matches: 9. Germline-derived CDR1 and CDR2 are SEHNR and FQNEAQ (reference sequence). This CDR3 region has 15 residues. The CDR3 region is CASSSGWGQGDEQYF. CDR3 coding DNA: TGTGCCAGCAGCTCGGGGTGGGGACAGGGCGACGAGCAGTACTTC.

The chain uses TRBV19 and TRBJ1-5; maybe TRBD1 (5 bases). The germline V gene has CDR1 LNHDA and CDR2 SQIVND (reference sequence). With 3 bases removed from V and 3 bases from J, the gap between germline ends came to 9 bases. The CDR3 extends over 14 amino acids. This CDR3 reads CASSIGGNNQPQHF. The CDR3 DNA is TGTGCCAGTAGTATCGGGGGGAACAATCAGCCCCAGCATTTT.

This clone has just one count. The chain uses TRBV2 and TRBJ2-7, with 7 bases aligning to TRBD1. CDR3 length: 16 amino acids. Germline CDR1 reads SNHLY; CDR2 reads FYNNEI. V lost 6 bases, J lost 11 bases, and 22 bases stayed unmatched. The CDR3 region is CASRVDDRAPLDKEYF. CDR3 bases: TGTGCCAGCAGGGTCGACGACAGGGCCCCCCTCGATAAGGAGTACTTC.

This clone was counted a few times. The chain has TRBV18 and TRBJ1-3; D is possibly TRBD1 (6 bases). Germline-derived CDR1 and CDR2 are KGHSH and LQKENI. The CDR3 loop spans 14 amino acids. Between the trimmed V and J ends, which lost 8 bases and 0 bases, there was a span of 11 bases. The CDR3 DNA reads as TGTGCCAGCCCGGACAGAGACTCTGGAAACACCATATATTTT. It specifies CASPDRDSGNTIYF.

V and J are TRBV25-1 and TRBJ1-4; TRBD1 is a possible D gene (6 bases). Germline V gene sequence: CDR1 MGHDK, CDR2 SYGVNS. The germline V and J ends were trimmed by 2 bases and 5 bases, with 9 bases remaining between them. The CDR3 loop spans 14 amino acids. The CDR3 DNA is TGTGCCAGCAGTGAAGGGACATGGAATGAAAAACTGTTTTTT. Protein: CASSEGTWNEKLFF.

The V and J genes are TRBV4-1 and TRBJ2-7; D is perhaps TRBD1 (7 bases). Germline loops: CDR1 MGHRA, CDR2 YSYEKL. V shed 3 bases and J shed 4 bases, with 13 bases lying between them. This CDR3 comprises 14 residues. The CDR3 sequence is CASSQGGQTYEQYF. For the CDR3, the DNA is TGCGCCAGCAGCCAGGGGGGACAGACTTACGAGCAGTACTTC.

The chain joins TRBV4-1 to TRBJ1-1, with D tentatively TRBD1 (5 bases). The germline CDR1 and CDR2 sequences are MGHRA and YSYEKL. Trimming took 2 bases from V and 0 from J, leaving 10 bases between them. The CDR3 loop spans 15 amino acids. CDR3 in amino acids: CASSQPMTVNTEAFF. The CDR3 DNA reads TGCGCCAGCAGCCAACCTATGACAGTGAACACTGAAGCTTTCTTT.